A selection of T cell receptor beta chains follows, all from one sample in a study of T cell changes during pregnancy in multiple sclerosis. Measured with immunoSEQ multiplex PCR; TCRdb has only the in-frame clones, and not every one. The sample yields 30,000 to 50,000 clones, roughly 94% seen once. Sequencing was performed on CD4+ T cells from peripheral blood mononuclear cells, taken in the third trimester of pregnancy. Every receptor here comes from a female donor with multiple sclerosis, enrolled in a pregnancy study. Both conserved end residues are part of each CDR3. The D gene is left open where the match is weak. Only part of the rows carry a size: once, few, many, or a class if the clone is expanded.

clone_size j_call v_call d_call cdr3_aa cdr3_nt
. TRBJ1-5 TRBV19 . CASSIGWRLTGASNQPQHF TGTGCCAGTAGTATAGGTTGGAGATTAACCGGCGCTAGCAATCAGCCCCAGCATTTT
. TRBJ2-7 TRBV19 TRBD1 CASSTRTGAHEQYF TGTGCCAGTAGTACCAGGACAGGGGCCCACGAGCAGTACTTC
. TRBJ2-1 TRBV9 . CASSVEGGGYDEQFF TGTGCCAGCAGCGTAGAGGGGGGGGGATACGATGAGCAGTTCTTC
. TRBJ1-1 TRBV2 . CASSEVNEAFF TGTGCCAGCAGTGAAGTAAATGAAGCTTTCTTT
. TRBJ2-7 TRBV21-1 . CASSKGTSGADLSYEQYF TGTGCCAGCAGCAAGGGGACTAGCGGGGCCGATCTCTCCTACGAGCAGTACTTC
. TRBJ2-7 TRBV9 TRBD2 CASSAGLVDEQYF TGTGCCAGCAGCGCCGGACTAGTCGACGAGCAGTACTTC
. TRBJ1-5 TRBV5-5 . CASSLYGDSNQPQHF TGTGCCAGCAGCTTGTACGGAGATAGCAATCAGCCCCAGCATTTT
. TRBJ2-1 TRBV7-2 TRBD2 CASSLRERGNEQFF TGTGCCAGCAGCTTAAGGGAGCGGGGGAATGAGCAGTTCTTC
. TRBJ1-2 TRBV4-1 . CASSQVNVGTGYGYTF TGCGCCAGCAGCCAAGTAAATGTAGGGACTGGCTATGGCTACACCTTC
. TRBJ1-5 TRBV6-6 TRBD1 CASNGQGGNQPQHF TGTGCCAGCAACGGACAGGGGGGCAATCAGCCCCAGCATTTT
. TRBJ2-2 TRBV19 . CASSRLPGNTGELFF TGTGCCAGTAGTAGGTTGCCGGGGAACACCGGGGAGCTGTTTTTT
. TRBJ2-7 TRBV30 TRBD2 CAWSVAGTDGNEQYF TGTGCCTGGAGTGTAGCGGGGACGGACGGGAACGAGCAGTACTTC
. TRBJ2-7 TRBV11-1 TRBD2 CASSRGLVRAEQYF TGTGCCAGCAGCCGGGGACTAGTTCGCGCCGAGCAGTACTTC
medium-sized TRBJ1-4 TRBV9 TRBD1 CASSARTGNEKLFF TGTGCCAGCAGCGCCAGGACAGGGAACGAAAAACTGTTTTTT
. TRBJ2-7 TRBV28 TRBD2 CASSRGTSVSYEQYF TGTGCCAGCAGCCGTGGGACTAGCGTCTCCTACGAGCAGTACTTC
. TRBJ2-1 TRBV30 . CAWSQYPLFEQFF TGTGCCTGGAGCCAGTACCCCCTTTTTGAGCAGTTCTTC
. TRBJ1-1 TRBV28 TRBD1 CASSSDRVAYEAFF TGTGCCAGCAGTTCGGACAGGGTGGCCTATGAAGCTTTCTTT
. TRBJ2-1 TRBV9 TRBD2 CASSVFTSGYNEQFF TGTGCCAGCAGCGTTTTTACTAGCGGTTACAATGAGCAGTTCTTC
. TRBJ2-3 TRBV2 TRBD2 CASSEGSGRIVEADTQYF TGTGCCAGCAGTGAAGGTAGCGGGAGGATTGTGGAAGCAGATACGCAGTATTTT
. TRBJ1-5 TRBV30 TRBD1 CAWSGPGTGRGQPQHF TGTGCCTGGAGTGGACCCGGGACAGGGAGAGGTCAGCCCCAGCATTTT
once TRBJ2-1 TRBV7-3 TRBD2 CASSGRSTSGFYNEQFF TGTGCCAGCAGCGGACGATCGACTAGCGGGTTTTATAATGAGCAGTTCTTC
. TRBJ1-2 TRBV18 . CASSSRGNYGYTF TGTGCCAGCTCGTCGAGGGGGAACTATGGCTACACCTTC
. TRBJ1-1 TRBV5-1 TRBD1 CASSLQTGGYGTEAFF TGCGCCAGCAGCTTACAGACAGGGGGCTACGGCACTGAAGCTTTCTTT